This T cell receptor (beta chain) was observed in a study of radiation and T cells in renal cell carcinoma. General study points: Top tumor clonotypes rose in blood 2 weeks post-radiation, then contracted. Pretreatment tumor biopsies were lacking, so baseline clonotypes are unknown.

Sequencing used immunoSEQ multiplex PCR; TCRdb keeps in-frame clones, though not all of them. The data contain 110,000 to 150,000 clones, around nine tenths of them singletons. Comments on this clone: What it binds is not known.

Documented time point: baseline pretreatment blood. Stated treatment: 15 Gy SBRT to primary tumor, nephrectomy 4 weeks later. This renal cell carcinoma was of the clear cell type. Germline CDR1 and CDR2: PRHDT and FYEKMQ (reference sequence). The CDR3 has 13 amino acids. The V end lost 3 bases, the J end lost 5 bases, and 11 bases lay between the germline ends. This specimen consisted of blood, obtained from a patient whose treatment included radiotherapy and nephrectomy. The TCR comes from a woman in her forties or fifties with renal cell carcinoma. The chain links TRBV13 to TRBJ2-7, with D unclear. The CDR3 spells CASSFEGNHEQYF. Written as DNA, the CDR3 is TGTGCCAGCAGCTTTGAAGGAAACCACGAGCAGTACTTC.